This T cell receptor beta chain is from a study of Ad26.COV2.S vaccination and SARS-CoV-2 variants. Only in-frame clones appear in the TCRdb table, and some are missing; sequencing was by immunoSEQ multiplex PCR. The sample lists approximately 420,000 clones, around 87% occurring once. Study outcomes and limitations: Total T cell responses were possibly underestimated by TCR breadth and depth analyses.

Treatment described: roughly 19 received Ad26.COV2.S at low or high dose, single or two shots; 5 received placebo; per-sample allocation not given. Sampling was done on day 63 after the first vaccine or placebo injection. V shed 2 bases and J shed 5 bases, with 12 bases lying between them. The CDR3 spans 15 residues. Germline assignment: CDR1 MNHEY and CDR2 SVGEGT. Concerning this clone itself: Its antigen remains unidentified. The same CDR3 is also encoded by other DNA sequences in this sample.

The material was peripheral blood, obtained in a trial of Ad26.COV2.S vaccine versus placebo. The rearrangement joins TRBV6-2 or TRBV6-3 to TRBJ2-2; D might be TRBD2 (6 bases). The TCR comes from a person aged 18-60 years who received the Ad26.COV2.S COVID-19 vaccine or a placebo. As DNA, the CDR3 is TGTGCCAGCAGTTACCGGCGGGGTAGTACCGGGGAGCTGTTTTTT. Translated, it gives CASSYRRGSTGELFF.